The 9 T cell receptor beta chains listed next were all sequenced from one sample in a study of cytomegalovirus exposure and HLA in healthy donors. Both 60 Vbeta primers and 13 Jbeta primers went into the PCR. Here immunoSEQ multiplex PCR was the method, and the copy in TCRdb shows in-frame clones only, minus some. Among approximately 90,000 clones, roughly 80% were seen once, and the ten largest hold 3%. Material: PBMCs. All receptors come from a man between 35 and 55 years old in good health and CMV-seronegative.

The rearrangement joins TRBV9 to TRBJ2-1; D is possibly TRBD2 (5 bases). Between the trimmed V and J ends, which lost 3 bases and 3 bases, there was a span of 16 bases. CDR1 and CDR2 (germline): SGDLS, YYNGEE. This CDR3 is built from 16 residues. The CDR3 DNA sequence: TGTGCCAGCAGCGCATCGAGGGTAAGCTACTACAATGAGCAGTTCTTC. This codes for CASSASRVSYYNEQFF.

This chain connects TRBV7-9 to TRBJ1-1; D remains unclear. Trimming removed 0 bases at V and 7 bases at J, with 24 bases between. The length of the CDR3 is 18 residues. In germline, CDR1 is SEHNR, CDR2 FQNEAQ (reference sequence). The CDR3 DNA is TGTGCCAGCAGCTTAGCAAGAGAAGACCCGCAATCCCGGGGTGAAGCTTTCTTT. This translates into CASSLAREDPQSRGEAFF.

The chain carries TRBV6-5 and TRBJ2-3, with D possibly TRBD2 on 5 matching bases. Germline V gives CDR1 MNHEY, CDR2 SVGAGI. V dropped 6 bases and J dropped 4 bases, with 11 bases sitting between them. The CDR3 extends over 13 amino acids. The CDR3, as DNA: TGTGCCAGCAGAAGAGCGGCCGCAGATACGCAGTATTTT. Its translation is CASRRAAADTQYF.

This clone appeared once. The chain is built from TRBV2 and TRBJ1-1; tentatively, D is TRBD1 (5 bases). Per the germline V gene, CDR1 is SNHLY and CDR2 is FYNNEI. This CDR3 region has 13 residues. Trimming removed 5 bases from V and 2 bases from J, with 9 bases in between. The CDR3 spells CASSIQGNTEAFF. The CDR3 DNA reads as TGTGCCAGCAGTATTCAGGGTAACACTGAAGCTTTCTTT. The variable domain in full, completed from reference TRBV2 and TRBJ1-1, reads EPEVTQTPSHQVTQMGQEVILRCVPISNHLYFYWYRQILGQKVEFLVSFYNNEISEKSEIFDDQFSVERPDGSNFTLKIRSTKLEDSAMYFCASSIQGNTEAFFGQGTRLTVV.

This clone was seen once. In DNA form, the CDR3 reads TGCGCCAGCAGCGACACGCCCAGGGGCGCTAATTCACCCCTCCACTTT. Its protein product is CASSDTPRGANSPLHF. This chain links TRBV5-1 with TRBJ1-6; tentative D call: TRBD1 (6 bases). This CDR3 has 16 amino acids. Between the trimmed V and J ends, which lost 4 bases and 6 bases, there was a span of 17 bases. From germline, CDR1 is SGHRS and CDR2 YFSETQ.

The J gene is TRBJ2-7, the V gene TRBV27; 8 nucleotides match TRBD2. CDR3 length equals 17 residues. J gave up 2 bases and V 6 bases, and 15 bases lay outside the gene matches. Germline V gives CDR1 MNHEY, CDR2 SMNVEV (reference sequence). The CDR3 region has the DNA TGTGCCAGCAGAACCGGGAGGGGCCGATTTTTAACCTACGAGCAGTACTTC. Its protein is CASRTGRGRFLTYEQYF.

CDR3: CASSATGRSGYTF. For the CDR3, the DNA is TGTGCCAGCAGTGCCACAGGGAGAAGTGGCTACACCTTC. V usage is TRBV6-4 and J usage is TRBJ1-2, with TRBD1 as a possible D gene (6 bases). The CDR3 consists of 13 residues. Germline V gene sequence: CDR1 MRHNA, CDR2 SNTAGT. The ends were cut back, 4 bases at V and 7 bases at J, with 13 bases in the middle.

The CDR3 loop reads CASSGSRGVSSYEQYF. The CDR3 DNA reads TGTGCCAGCAGCGGATCCAGGGGGGTAAGCTCCTACGAGCAGTACTTC. This rearrangement joins TRBV9 to TRBJ2-7; D is possibly TRBD1 (7 bases). V lost 3 bases and J lost 0, with 16 bases in between. The CDR3 totals 16 residues. Per the germline V gene, CDR1 is SGDLS and CDR2 is YYNGEE.

This clone has only one observation. The chain couples TRBV5-1 to TRBJ2-5; 11 bases agree with TRBD2. The CDR3 has 14 residues. CDR1 is SGHRS, CDR2 YFSETQ, per germline. With 1 base clipped from V and 5 bases from J, the junction kept 1 base outside the gene matches. Written as DNA, the CDR3 is TGCGCCAGCAGCTTGCCTAGCGGGGGGGAGACCCAGTACTTC. Its protein is CASSLPSGGETQYF.